Listed below are T cell receptor beta chains from one sample, sequenced in a study of early T cells in non-severe SARS-CoV-2 infection. MiXCR, applied by TCRdb to the 5' RACE reads, yields one record per CDR3 protein. Among 25,000 to 35,000 distinct CDR3 sequences listed, less than 6% were seen once. Material for sequencing was whole blood. The receptors shown here come from an adult who was a healthcare worker with PCR-confirmed SARS-CoV-2 infection or an uninfected control (not recorded which). The CDR3 runs from the conserved cysteine through the conserved F or W. The order of the fields is V gene, CDR3 protein.

TRBV29-1 | CSVGLVLGTQYF
TRBV7-6 | CASSLGGPTRTPREQYF
TRBV19 | CASSLRETKGYTF
TRBV10-2 | CASSEFREVDTQYF
TRBV18 | CASSPGAGGMDEQYF
TRBV7-9 | CASSLVPSLNTEAFF
TRBV11-2 | CASQELASGEKLFF
TRBV6-5 | CASSSQGGGYGYTF
TRBV24-1 | CATSDSDSFEAFF
TRBV5-1 | CASSLRIETQYF
TRBV5-5 | CASSPSGTQNQPQHF
TRBV7-9 | CASSRLGPYDTDTQYF
TRBV7-2 | CASSPTTGDENTIYF
TRBV6-6 | CASSGNPTGEKNTEAFF
TRBV7-2 | CASSPRGLAGDRTDTQYF
TRBV28 | CATNVVGQTYNSPLHF
TRBV9 | CASSAADSYEQYF
TRBV6-5 | CASSAGGTPNNYGYTF
TRBV20-1 | CSGEPDENSYEQYF
TRBV12-3/TRBV12-4 | CASSFLGTKETQYF
TRBV2 | CASSEEAQSGAF
TRBV29-1 | CSVTTGWTSGNTIYF
TRBV4-1 | CASSQPGTKGRWFF
TRBV21-1 | CASSIEPNTGELFF
TRBV11-2 | CASSPTTGTGTDF
TRBV5-8 | CASSSRDRGRNEQFF
TRBV11-1 | CASSSSVRGLNEQFF
TRBV5-6 | CASSPTERKWYGYTF
TRBV10-3 | CAISDAGNTEAFF
TRBV11-1 | CASSPLTGTPYGYTF
TRBV6-5 | CASSYSVGQGGTEAFF
TRBV19 | CASSREGGRNQPQHF
TRBV6-5 | CASSPAGTSASSEQFF
TRBV11-2 | CASSLASGTYNEQFF
TRBV15 | CATSRGRLGQGVAYEQYF
TRBV20-1 | CSARQYSGTSGTYEQYF
TRBV3-1 | CASSQVADIHTDTQYF
TRBV24-1 | CATSDTRQGYEQYF
TRBV18 | CASSDTHEQYF
TRBV5-1 | CASSSGTAVQETQYF
TRBV7-9 | CASSPRQGWTGANVLTF
TRBV4-1 | CASSPDAYRGNEQFF
TRBV5-1 | CASSLAESVDEQFF
TRBV18 | CASSPPSSPIQYF
TRBV10-2 | CASSEFAGRTDTQYF
TRBV5-1 | CASSFKGGDNEQFF
TRBV4-3 | CASSQGVGTGSRSSGNTIYF
TRBV11-2 | CASSLQTGNTYEQYF
TRBV3-1 | CASSHTGQSGELFF
TRBV20-1 | CSARGSSGGPSSSYEQYF
TRBV6-5 | CASSGGNTEAFF
TRBV5-4 | CASSSSHTGELFF
TRBV3-1 | CASSQDPSSYNEQFF
TRBV20-1 | CSQIERRGYTDTQYF
TRBV20-1 | CSATGTSYEQYF
TRBV7-2 | CASSLDSGGAETQYF
TRBV19 | CASSTPGTQLGRQFF